The 31 T cell receptor beta chains listed next were all sequenced from one sample in a study. Treg sorting used a CD4+CD25+CD127-/low gate. Amplification of TRBV12-4/TRBJ1-2 clonotypes used adaptor-ligated barcode primers. TCRdb independently ran MiXCR on the multiplex PCR reads; one entry per CDR3 protein. The table shows about 460 distinct CDR3 sequences, with less than 25% occurring only once. Sequencing was done on a sample of tumor-infiltrating Tregs sorted from the breast tumor. All receptors come from a female donor with breast cancer.

By share of the sample, this clonotype is hyperexpanded (1% or more). The V call is TRBV12-3 or TRBV12-4, the J call TRBJ1-2; D remains ambiguous. Trimming stripped 7 bases from V and 4 bases from J, with 16 bases between. This CDR3 is built from 14 residues. CDR3 region: CASTEGGIGYGYTF. The CDR3 DNA reads TGTGCCAGCACCGAGGGAGGGATTGGCTATGGCTACACCTTC.

This clonotype qualifies as hyperexpanded. The junction and the germline gene differ at one end; a read error may be behind it. V and J are TRBV12-3 or TRBV12-4 and TRBJ1-2, with TRBD1 as a possible D gene (5 bases). The CDR3 has 14 amino acids. Here the CDR3 reads CTSTAHRRGYGYTF. The CDR3 coding sequence is TGTACCAGCACTGCACACCGAAGGGGCTATGGCTACACCTTC.

This clonotype rates as medium-sized. The chain has TRBV12-3 or TRBV12-4 and TRBJ1-2; D gene uncertain. Trimming removed 2 bases at V and 4 bases at J, with 11 bases between. The CDR3 totals 14 residues. CDR3 DNA sequence: TGTGCCAGCAGTTTAAGTCAAAGCGGCTATGGCTACACCTTC. It codes for CASSLSQSGYGYTF.

The rearrangement joins TRBV12-3 or TRBV12-4 to TRBJ1-2; 7 bases map to TRBD1. The CDR3 sequence is 13 residues long. Unmatched junction bases numbered 6, after V lost 6 bases and J lost 5 bases. CDR3: CASSPGQEYGYTF. The CDR3 nucleotides read TGTGCCAGCAGCCCCGGACAGGAATATGGCTACACCTTC.

The rearrangement joins TRBV12-3 or TRBV12-4 to TRBJ1-2; D might be TRBD1 (5 bases). V was clipped by 5 bases and J by 3 bases, with 19 bases between them. The CDR3 covers 16 residues. The CDR3 sequence is CASSPDMGRIDYGYTF. As DNA, the CDR3 is TGTGCCAGCAGTCCGGACATGGGGAGGATAGACTATGGCTACACCTTC.

In its sample, this clonotype is large (0.1 to 1%). This sequence joins TRBV12-3 or TRBV12-4 and TRBJ1-2; D is unresolved. V was pared by 6 bases and J by 1 base, with 12 bases between. The CDR3 length is 14 residues. CDR3 protein: CASSATTVNYGYTF. The DNA of the CDR3 is TGTGCCAGCAGCGCGACCACAGTTAACTATGGCTACACCTTC.

On this clonotype: At one end, the junction sequence differs from germline, possibly due to a read error. V is TRBV12-3 or TRBV12-4 and J is TRBJ1-2; 7 positions agree with TRBD1. The CDR3 has 14 amino acids. The CDR3 region is CASRSGQRDYGHTF. CDR3 bases: TGTGCCAGCAGATCGGGACAGAGAGACTATGGCCACACCTTC.

This clonotype counts as large. The CDR3 region has the DNA TGTGCCAGCAGGTCCGGGACAGGGGTAGATGGCTACACCTTC. The encoded protein is CASRSGTGVDGYTF. This sequence joins TRBV12-3 or TRBV12-4 and TRBJ1-2; 10 bases agree with TRBD1. The CDR3 extends over 14 amino acids. With V trimmed by 6 bases and J by 6 bases, 7 bases remained unmatched.

Sample share makes this clonotype medium-sized. The rearrangement joins TRBV12-3 or TRBV12-4 to TRBJ1-2; D is ambiguous. CDR3 length: 14 residues. Trimming pared 6 bases from V and 8 bases from J, leaving 19 bases between. This CDR3 is CASSQPLFREGYTF. CDR3 nucleotide sequence: TGTGCCAGCAGCCAACCACTTTTCCGCGAGGGCTACACCTTC.

This clonotype is judged hyperexpanded. The genes are TRBV12-3 or TRBV12-4 and TRBJ1-2; possible D gene TRBD1, 6 bases. This CDR3 is 13 amino acids long. V was cut by 3 bases and J by 4 bases, with 9 bases left in between. The CDR3 protein is CASSLSRGYGYTF. DNA for the CDR3: TGTGCCAGCAGTTTGAGCAGGGGCTATGGCTACACCTTC.

The V call is TRBV12-3 or TRBV12-4, the J call TRBJ1-2; TRBD1 aligns across 7 bases. This CDR3 has 13 residues. Trimming took 7 bases from V and 4 from J; bases not matched to a gene: 6. The CDR3 bases are TGTGCCAGCAATCTCGGACAGGCCTATGGCTACACCTTC. Translated: CASNLGQAYGYTF.

Relative to its sample, this clonotype is large. The rearrangement links TRBV12-3 or TRBV12-4 to TRBJ1-2; D ambiguous. The V and J ends lost 3 bases and 6 bases respectively, with 14 bases between them. The CDR3 has 14 residues. CDR3 sequence (DNA): TGTGCCAGCAGTTTTCATGGGCGAATGAATGGCTACACCTTC. Translated, it gives CASSFHGRMNGYTF.

In its sample, this clonotype ranks as large (0.1 to 1%). V gene TRBV12-3 or TRBV12-4 combines with J gene TRBJ1-2; D uncertain. The CDR3 sequence is 12 residues long. Trimming left V 5 bases short and J 8 bases short, with 12 bases between. CDR3 nucleotides: TGTGCCAGCAGTGAAGGGAGGAGAGGCTACACCTTC. Amino acid sequence: CASSEGRRGYTF.

This clonotype is termed large. The V and J genes are TRBV12-3 or TRBV12-4 and TRBJ1-2; possibly TRBD1 for D (5 bases). V was cut by 5 bases and J by 2 bases, with 15 bases left in between. The CDR3 extends over 15 amino acids. This CDR3 reads CASSHPTGPNYGYTF. CDR3 sequence (DNA): TGTGCCAGCAGTCACCCAACGGGACCGAACTATGGCTACACCTTC.

By share, this clonotype ranks as large. V usage is TRBV12-3 or TRBV12-4 and J usage is TRBJ1-2, with D unresolved. Trimming shortened V by 5 bases and J by 8 bases, and 21 bases separated the two germline ends. The CDR3 is 15 residues long. The CDR3 here is CASSPEGWLGMGYTF. The CDR3 bases are TGTGCCAGCAGTCCGGAGGGATGGTTGGGGATGGGCTACACCTTC.

J is TRBJ1-2 and V is TRBV12-3 or TRBV12-4; a weak D match, TRBD1 (6 bases). The CDR3 totals 16 residues. V was clipped by 6 bases and J by 4 bases, with 21 bases between them. The CDR3 protein is CASRKRSGTPVYGYTF. CDR3 nucleotide sequence: TGTGCCAGCAGAAAGAGATCCGGGACACCAGTCTATGGCTACACCTTC.

The rearrangement uses TRBV12-3 or TRBV12-4 and TRBJ1-2; D gene ambiguous. The CDR3 is 12 residues long. The V gene lost 7 bases and the J gene lost 6 bases, with 12 bases spanning the gap. The CDR3 sequence is CASTRGRDGYTF. The CDR3 DNA reads as TGTGCCAGCACCCGAGGGAGAGATGGCTACACCTTC.

This clonotype was detected a few times. This chain joins TRBV12-3 or TRBV12-4 and TRBJ1-2; no firm D call. Trimming shortened V by 7 bases and J by 2 bases, and 11 bases separated the two germline ends. The CDR3 length is 13 residues. CDR3 residues: CASTYIRNYGYTF. DNA of the CDR3: TGTGCCAGCACCTACATCAGGAACTATGGCTACACCTTC.

This clonotype was detected a few times. This chain uses TRBV12-3 or TRBV12-4 with TRBJ1-2, with 10 bases aligning to TRBD1. This CDR3 has 14 residues. J was trimmed by 4 bases and V by 6 bases; bases with no gene match: 5. CDR3 sequence reads: CASSTGQGIYGYTF. CDR3 nucleotide sequence: TGTGCCAGCAGCACGGGACAGGGGATCTATGGCTACACCTTC.

This clonotype is labeled large. V usage is TRBV12-3 or TRBV12-4 and J usage is TRBJ1-2, with a tentative D call TRBD1 (6 bases). There are 14 residues in the CDR3. Trimming cost V 3 bases and J 5 bases, with 13 bases left between them. The CDR3 bases are TGTGCCAGCAGTTTTAACAGGGTTTCGTATGGCTACACCTTC. Its translation: CASSFNRVSYGYTF.

In this sample, this clonotype is large (0.1 to 1%). The chain combines TRBV12-3 or TRBV12-4 with TRBJ1-2; possible D gene TRBD1, 6 bases. Deletions cut 5 bases from V and 4 bases from J, with 11 bases between. This CDR3 spans 13 amino acids. The CDR3 sequence is CASSPEDSYGYTF. Written as DNA, the CDR3 is TGTGCCAGCAGTCCTGAGGACAGCTATGGCTACACCTTC.

This clonotype was counted between two and nine times. The chain links TRBV12-3 or TRBV12-4 to TRBJ1-2; 8 nucleotides match TRBD1. Trimming cost V 7 bases and J 5 bases; bases outside gene matches: 6. The CDR3 runs 13 residues. CDR3 sequence reads: CASIQGQEYGYTF. CDR3 sequence (DNA): TGTGCCAGCATCCAGGGACAGGAATATGGCTACACCTTC.

The chain combines TRBV12-3 or TRBV12-4 with TRBJ1-2, with TRBD1 identical over 7 bases. J gave up 10 bases and V 6 bases, and 17 bases lay outside the gene matches. There are 15 residues in the CDR3. CDR3 protein: CASSRARERQGDYTF. Here the CDR3 DNA reads TGTGCCAGCAGCCGGGCGAGGGAACGACAGGGTGACTACACCTTC.

This clonotype showed up just a few times. V is TRBV12-3 or TRBV12-4 and J is TRBJ1-2; 9 nucleotides line up with TRBD1. V lost 7 bases and J lost 4; bases outside the gene matches: 10. The CDR3 spans 15 residues. In DNA, the CDR3 is TGTGCCAGCATCCAGGGACAGGGTAGCGGCTATGGCTACACCTTC. Its protein is CASIQGQGSGYGYTF.

By proportion, this clonotype is medium-sized (0.01 to 0.1%). The chain carries TRBV12-3 or TRBV12-4 and TRBJ1-2; D is uncertain. V lost 4 bases, J lost 0 bases, and 15 bases lay in between. The CDR3 covers 16 residues. The CDR3 loop reads CASSWSGGSANYGYTF. CDR3 sequence (DNA): TGTGCCAGCAGTTGGTCAGGAGGGTCAGCTAACTATGGCTACACCTTC.

By share, this clonotype ranks as large. The chain employs TRBV12-3 or TRBV12-4 and TRBJ1-2, with unresolved D. Trimming took off 5 bases at V and 4 bases at J, with 8 bases between the two ends. CDR3 length: 12 amino acids. The CDR3 loop reads CASSQASYGYTF. CDR3 DNA: TGTGCCAGCAGTCAAGCGTCCTATGGCTACACCTTC.

By share of the sample, this clonotype is medium-sized (0.01 to 0.1%). The V gene is TRBV12-3 or TRBV12-4, the J gene TRBJ1-2; D is possibly TRBD1 (5 bases). The CDR3 covers 17 residues. The ends were cut back, 3 bases at V and 2 bases at J, with 19 bases in the middle. The CDR3 DNA follows: TGTGCCAGCAGTTTTACTCTCGGAGGGGCTGGAAACTATGGCTACACCTTC. Its protein is CASSFTLGGAGNYGYTF.

This clonotype is medium-sized within its sample. This chain joins TRBV12-3 or TRBV12-4 and TRBJ1-2, with 8 bases identical to TRBD1. V dropped 4 bases and J dropped 7; count of bases not matched to a gene: 14. The CDR3 runs to 16 residues. The DNA of the CDR3 is TGTGCCAGCAGTTCGTATTCCGGGACAGGAGGTTCTGGCTACACCTTC. Encoded protein: CASSSYSGTGGSGYTF.

In DNA, the CDR3 is TGTGCCAGCAGTGCCGGACAGGGGATCTATGGCTACACCTTC. Translation gives CASSAGQGIYGYTF. The V call is TRBV12-3 or TRBV12-4, the J call TRBJ1-2, with 9 positions matching TRBD1. The CDR3 sequence is 14 residues long. V lost 5 bases and J lost 4; bases outside the gene matches: 5.

In its sample, this clonotype ranks as large. V is TRBV12-3 or TRBV12-4 and J is TRBJ1-2; 7 bases map to TRBD1. The trim removed 6 bases at V and 1 base at J, leaving 8 bases unmatched. The CDR3 consists of 15 residues. DNA for the CDR3: TGTGCCAGCAGGTCTACCGGGACAGTTAACTATGGCTACACCTTC. Amino acid sequence: CASRSTGTVNYGYTF.

This chain connects TRBV12-3 or TRBV12-4 to TRBJ1-2, with 7 nucleotides matching TRBD1. This CDR3 region has 15 residues. J lost 8 bases, V lost 5 bases, and 14 bases had no gene match. The CDR3 nucleotides read TGTGCCAGCAGTGACTCGGGCCGACAGGGTAGCGGCTACACCTTC. As protein: CASSDSGRQGSGYTF.